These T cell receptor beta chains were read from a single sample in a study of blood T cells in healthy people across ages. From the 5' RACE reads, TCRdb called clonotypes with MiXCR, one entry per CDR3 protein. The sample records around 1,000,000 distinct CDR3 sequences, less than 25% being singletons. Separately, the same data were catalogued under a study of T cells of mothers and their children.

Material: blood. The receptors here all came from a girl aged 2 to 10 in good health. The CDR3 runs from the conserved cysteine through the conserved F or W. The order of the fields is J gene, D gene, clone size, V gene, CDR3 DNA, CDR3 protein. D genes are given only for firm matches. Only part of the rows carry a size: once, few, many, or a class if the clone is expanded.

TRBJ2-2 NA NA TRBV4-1 TGCGCCAGCAGCCAAGTTTGGTCAGGGTCCGGGGAGCTGTTTTTT CASSQVWSGSGELFF
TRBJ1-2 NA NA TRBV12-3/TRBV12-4 TGTGCCAGCCTTAATGAGCAGGAACGGGCCTATGGCTACACCTTC CASLNEQERAYGYTF
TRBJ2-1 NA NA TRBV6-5 TGTGCCAGCAGTCCCGGTATCCATGAGCAGTTCTTC CASSPGIHEQFF
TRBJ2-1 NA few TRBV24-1 TGTGCCACCAGTAGACTACAGAGTGGGAACAATGAGCAGTTCTTC CATSRLQSGNNEQFF
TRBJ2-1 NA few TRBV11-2 TGTGCCAGCAGCTTAGTTTACGGGGAAGGCGAGCAGTTCTTC CASSLVYGEGEQFF
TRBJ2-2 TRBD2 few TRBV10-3 TGTGCCATCAGAAGCGGGGAGGAGCTGTTTTTT CAIRSGEELFF
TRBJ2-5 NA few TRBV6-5 TGTGCCAGCGGGGGGGCCTCCCAAGAGACCCAGTACTTC CASGGASQETQYF
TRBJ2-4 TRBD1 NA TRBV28 TGTGCCAGCAGTTTATCACAGGGGTGGAACATTCAGTGCTTC CASSLSQGWNIQCF
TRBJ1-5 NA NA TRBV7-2 TGTGCCAGCAGCAGCTTTAAAGGAGTCAATCAGCCCCAGCATTTT CASSSFKGVNQPQHF
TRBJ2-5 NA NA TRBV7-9 TGTGCCAGCAGCTCTAGCCCTTCAAGATACGAGACCCAGTACTTC CASSSSPSRYETQYF
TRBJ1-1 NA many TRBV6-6 TGTGCCAGTAGGGACACTGAAGCTTTCTTT CASRDTEAFF
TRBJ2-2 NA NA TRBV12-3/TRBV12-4 TGTGCCAGCAGCTACCAGAACACCGGGGGGCTGTTTTTT CASSYQNTGGLFF
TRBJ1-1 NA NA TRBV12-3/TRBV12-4 TGTGCCAGCAGTCCCCAGGCGGGTATGAACACTGAAGCTTTCTTT CASSPQAGMNTEAFF
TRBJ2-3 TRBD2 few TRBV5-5 TGTGCCAGCAGCTTTCGGACTCGACTAGCGGGGGGACTCACAGATACGCAGTATTTT CASSFRTRLAGGLTDTQYF
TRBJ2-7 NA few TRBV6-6 TGTGCCAGCAGTTCCTTGGGACCAGCTGCCTCCTACGAGCAGTACTTC CASSSLGPAASYEQYF
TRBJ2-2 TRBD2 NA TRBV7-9 TGTGCCAGCAGCCCTATAGCGGGAGGGCCGTCGAACACCGGGGAGCTGTTTTTT CASSPIAGGPSNTGELFF
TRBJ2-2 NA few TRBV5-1 TGCGCCAGCAGCTCGATGGGTCCTTTAAACACCGGGGAGCTGTTTTTT CASSSMGPLNTGELFF
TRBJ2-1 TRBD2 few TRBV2 TGTGCCAGCAGTGAATATCGGAGACTAGCGGGGGGAAGGTCCTACAATGAGCAGTTCTTC CASSEYRRLAGGRSYNEQFF
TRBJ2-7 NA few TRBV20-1 TGCAGTGCAGCAACCGGGACTTCCCTCTACGAGCAGTACTTC CSAATGTSLYEQYF
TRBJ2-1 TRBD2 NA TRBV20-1 TGCAGTGCTTCCGGGACTAGCTACTATGAGCAGTTCTTC CSASGTSYYEQFF
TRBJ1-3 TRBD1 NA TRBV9 TGTGCCAGCAGCGTAAACCGGGACAGGGACGTCACCATATATTTT CASSVNRDRDVTIYF
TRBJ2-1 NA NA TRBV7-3 TGTGCCAGCAGCTTAATGTCGGCGGGCTCCTACAATGAGCAGTTCTTC CASSLMSAGSYNEQFF
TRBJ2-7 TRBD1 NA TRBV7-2 TGTGCCAGCAGCCCCGAAGGACAGGGGATTGTGGAGCAGTACTTC CASSPEGQGIVEQYF
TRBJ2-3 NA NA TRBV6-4 TGTGCCAGCAGTGAAGGTACCGCTAGTGGACCCGATACGCAGTATTTT CASSEGTASGPDTQYF
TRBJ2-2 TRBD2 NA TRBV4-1 TGCGCCAGCGGCCCCGGGACTAGCGGGAGGGGCACCGGGGAGCTGTTTTTT CASGPGTSGRGTGELFF
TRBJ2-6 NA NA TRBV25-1 TGTGCCAGCAGATACCAGGGGGCCAACGTCCTGACTTTC CASRYQGANVLTF
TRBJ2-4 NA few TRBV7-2 TGTGCCAGCAGCTTAGGGGTGGGGGACATTCAGTACTTC CASSLGVGDIQYF
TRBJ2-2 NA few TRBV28 TGTGCCAGCAGTCCCGTTCCAGCTGGAATCGGGGAGCTGTTTTTT CASSPVPAGIGELFF
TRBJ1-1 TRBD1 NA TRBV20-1 TGCAGTGCTAATTTCGGACGGACAGGGGGAATTGAAGCTTTCTTT CSANFGRTGGIEAFF
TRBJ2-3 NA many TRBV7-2 TGTGCCAGCAGCTTAGAAGGGGGGGCAGATACGCAGTATTTT CASSLEGGADTQYF